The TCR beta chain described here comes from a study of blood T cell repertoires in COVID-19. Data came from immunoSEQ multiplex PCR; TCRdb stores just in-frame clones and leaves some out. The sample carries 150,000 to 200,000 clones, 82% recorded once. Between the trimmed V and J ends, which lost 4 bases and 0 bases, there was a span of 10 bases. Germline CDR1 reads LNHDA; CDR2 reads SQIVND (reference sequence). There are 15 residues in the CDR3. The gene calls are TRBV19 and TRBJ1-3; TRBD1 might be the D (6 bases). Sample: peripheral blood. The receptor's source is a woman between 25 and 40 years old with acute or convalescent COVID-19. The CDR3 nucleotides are TGTGCCAGTAGTAGCTACAGGGTCTCTGGAAACACCATATATTTT. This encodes CASSSYRVSGNTIYF.